What follows is one T cell receptor (beta chain) and its context. The antigen remains undetermined. The sample comes from a study of response to subunit inactivated influenza vaccine. Study observations and caveats: Few new T cells, the authors suggested, are recruited by each seasonal influenza vaccination.

TCRdb ran MiXCR on the RT-PCR reads and lists one entry per CDR3 protein. This sample has about 620,000 distinct CDR3 sequences, with about 11% found just once. The CDR3 consists of 13 residues. V trimming: 6 bases; J trimming: 5 bases; junction bases outside the gene matches: 3. The same sample was also studied in work on T cells expressing NK-cell markers. This second study says: Beta-chain TCR cDNA was generated via 5'RACE template switching with UMIs. Of the CD8+ T cell pool in about six donors, about 1.0-8% was accounted for by dominant NKG2C+ clonotypes.

The sequence derives from a man aged 50 or older who received an inactivated influenza vaccine. The sequencing here drew on PBMCs from blood, taken on the day of vaccination. The chain is built from TRBV12-3 or TRBV12-4 and TRBJ2-7, with TRBD2 identical over 11 bases. CDR3 sequence reads: CASSQLAGDEQYF. The CDR3 nucleotides are TGTGCCAGCAGCCAACTAGCGGGAGACGAGCAGTACTTC.